The next 20 T cell receptor beta chains were all read from a single sample in a study of blood T cell repertoires in COVID-19. The repertoire was sequenced with immunoSEQ multiplex PCR; TCRdb's copy has only in-frame clones and lacks some. The data show 200,000 to 250,000 clones, with around 90% seen just once and under 15% held by the top ten. Sequences were obtained from PBMCs or T cells enriched from blood (not recorded which). These receptors all stem from a woman in her forties or fifties with acute COVID-19.

The chain carries TRBV19 and TRBJ1-1, with no clear D. The ends were cut back, 3 bases at V and 5 bases at J, with 13 bases in the middle. CDR3 length equals 14 residues. Germline assignment: CDR1 LNHDA and CDR2 SQIVND (reference sequence). The CDR3 loop reads CASSMGPGRTEAFF. CDR3 DNA: TGTGCCAGTAGTATGGGCCCGGGGAGGACTGAAGCTTTCTTT.

The rearrangement links TRBV27 to TRBJ1-2, with D maybe TRBD1 (5 bases). CDR3 length equals 16 residues. V shed 2 bases and J shed 0 bases, with 13 bases lying between them. CDR1 MNHEY and CDR2 SMNVEV come from the germline V gene (reference sequence). The CDR3 DNA reads as TGTGCCAGCAGTTTAGCCAGGGCCAAAGCTAACTATGGCTACACCTTC. This encodes CASSLARAKANYGYTF.

This chain joins TRBV5-1 and TRBJ2-2; TRBD2 matches at 8 bases. The CDR3 length is 14 residues. Losses at the gene ends were 1 base for V and 6 bases for J; bases not matched to a gene: 2. The germline V gene encodes CDR1 SGHRS and CDR2 YFSETQ. CDR3 in amino acids: CASSLKGLAGELFF. As DNA, the CDR3 is TGCGCCAGCAGCTTGAAGGGACTAGCCGGGGAGCTGTTTTTT.

This sequence joins TRBV6-2 or TRBV6-3 and TRBJ1-5; maybe TRBD1 (5 bases). Trimming stripped 3 bases from V and 5 bases from J, with 14 bases between. The CDR3 is 15 residues long. Germline loops: CDR1 MNHEY, CDR2 SVGEGT. DNA for the CDR3: TGTGCCAGCAGTTATGGGCGCCAGGGCCATCAGCCCCAGCATTTT. Amino acid sequence: CASSYGRQGHQPQHF.

The CDR3 protein is CASGQIAVLGQPQHF. The DNA of the CDR3 is TGTGCCAGCGGACAGATTGCCGTTTTGGGTCAGCCCCAGCATTTT. The chain uses TRBV28 and TRBJ1-5; perhaps TRBD1 as D (6 bases). The CDR3 length is 15 residues. In germline, CDR1 is MDHEN, CDR2 SYDVKM. The V gene lost 8 bases and the J gene lost 6 bases, with 20 bases spanning the gap.

The V call is TRBV28, the J call TRBJ1-2, with unresolved D. Germline V lookup: CDR1 MDHEN, CDR2 SYDVKM. Trimming cost V 4 bases and J 4 bases, with 16 bases left between them. The CDR3 extends over 15 amino acids. In DNA form, the CDR3 reads TGTGCCAGCAGTTCACCCCCGGACTCGTCCTATGGCTACACCTTC. It translates to CASSSPPDSSYGYTF.

CDR3 nucleotides: TGCGCCAGCAGCCAAGAATGGGGAGGGGCAGGGGGCTACTATGGCTACACCTTC. This codes for CASSQEWGGAGGYYGYTF. The chain carries TRBV4-1 and TRBJ1-2; 8 positions agree with TRBD1. CDR3 length: 18 residues. Germline values: CDR1 MGHRA, CDR2 YSYEKL. With 0 bases clipped from V and 3 bases from J, the junction kept 12 bases outside the gene matches.

J is TRBJ2-5 and V is TRBV30; 9 nucleotides agree with TRBD1. This CDR3 region has 15 residues. The V and J ends lost 2 bases and 4 bases, in that order; junction bases with no gene match: 8. Looked up from germline, CDR1 is GTSNPN and CDR2 is SVGIG (reference sequence). The CDR3 DNA sequence: TGTGCCTGGAGTTGGGGACAGGGCCTAGGAGAGACCCAGTACTTC. Encoded protein: CAWSWGQGLGETQYF. The full variable domain, with the rest looked up from reference TRBV30 and TRBJ2-5, is SQTIHQWPATLVQPVGSPLSLECTVEGTSNPNLYWYRQAAGRGLQLLFYSVGIGQISSEVPQNLSASRPQDRQFILSSKKLLLSDSGFYLCAWSWGQGLGETQYFGPGTRLLVL.

The rearrangement joins TRBV18 to TRBJ1-2; TRBD1 matches at 8 bases. CDR1 is KGHSH, CDR2 LQKENI, per germline. This CDR3 comprises 12 residues. V gave up 4 bases and J gave up 6 bases; unmatched junction bases: 1. CDR3 sequence reads: CASSQDRDGYTF. The CDR3 bases are TGTGCCAGCTCACAGGACAGGGATGGCTACACCTTC.

The table lists this clone with a count of one. J is TRBJ2-3 and V is TRBV19; D perhaps matches TRBD2 (5 bases). Between the trimmed V and J ends, which lost 5 bases and 0 bases, there was a span of 9 bases. Germline CDR1 and CDR2: LNHDA and SQIVND (reference sequence). The CDR3 covers 14 residues. The CDR3 reads CASSAGVSTDTQYF. The CDR3 DNA reads TGTGCCAGTAGTGCCGGGGTGAGCACAGATACGCAGTATTTT. Together with reference TRBV19 and TRBJ2-3, the CDR3 gives the full variable domain: DGGITQSPKYLFRKEGQNVTLSCEQNLNHDAMYWYRQDPGQGLRLIYYSQIVNDFQKGDIAEGYSVSREKKESFPLTVTSAQKNPTAFYLCASSAGVSTDTQYFGPGTRLTVL.

The chain combines TRBV15 with TRBJ1-1; tentative D call: TRBD1 (5 bases). Germline-derived CDR1 and CDR2 are LNHNV and YYDKDF (reference sequence). This CDR3 spans 14 amino acids. Trimming took off 3 bases at V and 0 bases at J, with 8 bases between the two ends. CDR3 loop: CATSRTAMNTEAFF. As DNA, the CDR3 is TGTGCCACCAGCAGGACAGCCATGAACACTGAAGCTTTCTTT. Using reference TRBV15 and TRBJ1-1 for the parts outside the CDR3, the full variable domain is DAMVIQNPRYQVTQFGKPVTLSCSQTLNHNVMYWYQQKSSQAPKLLFHYYDKDFNNEADTPDNFQSRRPNTSFCFLDIRSPGLGDTAMYLCATSRTAMNTEAFFGQGTRLTVV.

The rearrangement joins TRBV24-1 to TRBJ2-3, with 9 bases matching TRBD2. The CDR3 spans 17 residues. V was clipped by 5 bases and J by 0 bases; unmatched bases: 8. Germline CDR1 reads KGHDR; CDR2 reads SFDVKD. CDR3 region: CATSGLPTSGSTDTQYF. In DNA, the CDR3 is TGTGCCACCAGTGGGCTGCCTACTAGCGGGAGCACAGATACGCAGTATTTT.

This rearrangement joins TRBV6-5 to TRBJ1-2; 9 bases map to TRBD1. This CDR3 comprises 14 residues. Germline lookup yields CDR1 MNHEY and CDR2 SVGAGI. V was clipped by 6 bases and J by 3 bases; unmatched bases: 5. The CDR3 DNA is TGTGCCAGCAGACAGGGGGCAGGGGACTATGGCTACACCTTC. Translating it yields CASRQGAGDYGYTF.

V gene TRBV7-6 combines with J gene TRBJ2-1; D possibly corresponds to TRBD1 (5 bases). The CDR3 consists of 14 residues. The germline gives CDR1 SGHVS, CDR2 FNYEAQ. V lost 0 bases to trimming and J lost 7 bases, with 10 bases between them. CDR3 loop: CASSLAQGKNEQFF. The CDR3 DNA reads as TGTGCCAGCAGCTTAGCGCAGGGTAAGAATGAGCAGTTCTTC.

The chain joins TRBV27 to TRBJ2-1; 10 bases agree with TRBD2. This CDR3 has 15 residues. Trimming removed 2 bases from V and 7 bases from J; junction bases left unmatched: 5. Germline V gene data show CDR1 as MNHEY and CDR2 as SMNVEV (reference sequence). CDR3 loop: CASSLQTSGRNEQFF. For the CDR3, the DNA is TGTGCCAGCAGTTTACAGACTAGCGGGCGTAATGAGCAGTTCTTC.

The V gene is TRBV2, the J gene TRBJ2-2; D is uncertain. The ends were cut back, 2 bases at V and 5 bases at J, with 12 bases in the middle. This CDR3 is built from 15 residues. Looked up from germline, CDR1 is SNHLY and CDR2 is FYNNEI. The CDR3 region is CASSEHEAMTGELFF. In DNA, the CDR3 is TGTGCCAGCAGTGAACATGAGGCGATGACCGGGGAGCTGTTTTTT.

For this clone: The sample contains more than one DNA sequence encoding this CDR3. CDR3 sequence: CASSFGGTYEQYF. CDR3 nucleotide sequence: TGTGCCAGCAGTTTTGGGGGGACCTACGAGCAGTACTTC. The chain uses TRBV12-3 or TRBV12-4 and TRBJ2-7; D might be TRBD2 (6 bases). The ends were cut back, 3 bases at V and 2 bases at J, with 8 bases in the middle. The CDR3 contains 13 residues.

CDR3 residues: CASSLTSGRVHEQFF. The CDR3 nucleotides are TGTGCCAGCTCTTTGACTAGCGGGAGAGTCCATGAGCAGTTCTTC. This chain links TRBV27 with TRBJ2-1, with 12 bases fitting TRBD2. This CDR3 is built from 15 residues. The germline V gene encodes CDR1 MNHEY and CDR2 SMNVEV (reference sequence). J gave up 8 bases and V 8 bases, and 10 bases lay outside the gene matches.

This clone was picked up a small number of times. This sequence joins TRBV7-9 and TRBJ1-1, with 7 bases that match TRBD1. Germline-derived CDR1 and CDR2 are SEHNR and FQNEAQ (reference sequence). This CDR3 comprises 15 residues. Trimming took 3 bases from V and 0 from J; bases not matched to a gene: 4. The CDR3 here is CASSLTGRVNTEAFF. CDR3 in DNA: TGTGCCAGCAGCTTGACAGGGCGGGTGAACACTGAAGCTTTCTTT.

The chain has TRBV12-3 or TRBV12-4 and TRBJ1-1, with 7 bases that match TRBD1. V trimming: 6 bases; J trimming: 5 bases; junction bases outside the gene matches: 6. The CDR3 has 13 residues. The CDR3 is CASRQTGVTEAFF. The CDR3 DNA is TGTGCCAGCAGACAAACAGGGGTTACTGAAGCTTTCTTT.